Listed below are T cell receptor beta chains from one sample, sequenced in a study of OX40 agonist ivuxolimab in advanced cancers. The data were produced by immunoSEQ multiplex PCR, yet TCRdb's version contains in-frame clones alone and is incomplete. Seen here are some 31,000 clones, 91% observed once, and the top ten hold around 9%. Sequenced here: CD4+ or CD8+ T cells sorted from blood, sampled in a trial of the OX40 agonist ivuxolimab. The receptors derive from an adult with an advanced solid tumor such as melanoma, head and neck, liver or kidney cancer. CDR3s include the opening cysteine and the closing phenylalanine or tryptophan. A D gene is named only where the DNA matches it firmly. Expanded clones get a size class; other rows say once, few or many, or leave the size out.

TRBJ2-7 TRBV28 NA NA CASSFLGEGSYEQYF TGTGCCAGCAGTTTTTTAGGCGAGGGCTCCTACGAGCAGTACTTC
TRBJ2-7 TRBV10-2 NA NA CATGREPYEQYF TGCGCCACCGGACGGGAGCCCTACGAGCAGTACTTC
TRBJ2-1 TRBV27 TRBD2 NA CASSTGTSANNEQFF TGTGCCAGCAGCACCGGGACTAGCGCTAACAATGAGCAGTTCTTC
TRBJ1-5 TRBV19 NA NA CASSGEVIGQPQHF TGTGCCAGTAGCGGCGAGGTAATAGGCCAGCCCCAGCATTTT
TRBJ1-1 TRBV7-2 TRBD1 NA CASSSTGGITEAFF TGTGCCAGCAGTTCCACAGGGGGCATCACTGAAGCTTTCTTT
TRBJ2-7 TRBV4-3 TRBD2 once CASSQDPAGGPYEQYF TGCGCCAGCAGCCAAGATCCAGCGGGAGGTCCCTACGAGCAGTACTTC
TRBJ2-7 TRBV7-6 NA once CASSVGTHSYEQYF TGTGCCAGCAGCGTCGGGACTCACTCCTACGAGCAGTACTTC
TRBJ1-2 TRBV4-1 TRBD1 NA CASSQPGQLYYGYTF TGCGCCAGCAGCCAACCGGGACAGCTTTACTATGGCTACACCTTC
TRBJ1-2 TRBV7-8 NA NA CASSLGAASYGYTF TGTGCCAGCAGCTTAGGGGCAGCTAGCTATGGCTACACCTTC
TRBJ2-1 TRBV19 NA NA CASSSLTSLSSNEQFF TGTGCCAGTAGTAGCCTTACTAGCCTCTCTAGCAATGAGCAGTTCTTC
TRBJ2-5 TRBV14 NA NA CASSQRMRETQYF TGTGCCAGCAGCCAAAGGATGAGAGAGACCCAGTACTTC
TRBJ2-3 TRBV5-1 NA NA CASSLDSPSTDTQYF TGCGCCAGCAGCTTGGATAGCCCTAGCACAGATACGCAGTATTTT
TRBJ1-1 TRBV7-9 NA NA CASHRPLNTEAFF TGTGCCAGCCACAGGCCCTTGAACACTGAAGCTTTCTTT
TRBJ2-1 TRBV4-3 NA NA CASSQDGAMRQFF TGCGCCAGCAGCCAAGACGGGGCAATGAGGCAGTTCTTC
TRBJ2-5 TRBV7-9 NA NA CASSLAWGEQETQYF TGTGCCAGCAGCTTAGCGTGGGGGGAACAAGAGACCCAGTACTTC
TRBJ1-5 TRBV27 NA NA CASSPRRGFGNQPQHF TGTGCCAGCAGTCCTCGAAGGGGGTTCGGCAATCAGCCCCAGCATTTT
TRBJ1-1 TRBV4-1 TRBD1 medium-sized CASSLQGTGGAHTEAFF TGCGCCAGCAGCCTTCAGGGGACAGGGGGCGCCCACACTGAAGCTTTCTTT
TRBJ1-1 TRBV28 NA NA CASSFFVRAENTEAFF TGTGCCAGCAGTTTTTTTGTCAGGGCCGAGAACACTGAAGCTTTCTTT
TRBJ2-7 TRBV11-2 TRBD2 NA CASADLAGVSSYEQYF TGTGCCAGCGCTGACCTCGCGGGGGTTTCCTCCTACGAGCAGTACTTC
TRBJ1-1 TRBV14 NA NA CASSLSSTEAFF TGTGCCAGCAGCCTTTCAAGCACTGAAGCTTTCTTT
TRBJ1-5 TRBV6-1 NA NA CASSEEGSYSNQPQHF TGTGCCAGCAGTGAAGAGGGCAGCTATAGCAATCAGCCCCAGCATTTT